This T cell receptor beta chain is from a study of T cell changes during pregnancy in multiple sclerosis. Profiling relied on immunoSEQ multiplex PCR, and the TCRdb table lists in-frame clones only, not all of them. The data hold some 5,300 clones, with roughly four fifths observed a single time. V was shortened by 3 bases and J by 5 bases, with 9 bases between the two germline ends. The CDR3 extends over 13 amino acids. Germline V gene lookup returns CDR1 MRHNA and CDR2 SNTAGT. The rearrangement joins TRBV6-4 to TRBJ2-3; maybe TRBD1 (6 bases). The sequenced sample was CD8+ T cells from peripheral blood mononuclear cells, obtained in the second trimester of pregnancy. This clonotype was sampled from a female donor in good health, enrolled as a control in a pregnancy study. CDR3 amino acids: CASSESGEDTQYF. In DNA form, the CDR3 reads TGTGCCAGCAGTGAGTCAGGGGAAGATACGCAGTATTTT.